These 16 T cell receptor beta chains were all obtained from the same sample, sequenced in a study of blood T cell repertoires in COVID-19. Sequencing was performed with immunoSEQ multiplex PCR; in TCRdb, only in-frame clones are kept and a portion is missing. The sample holds approximately 360,000 clones, around 91% seen once. The sequenced sample was peripheral blood. These receptors originate from a man in his late teens or twenties with active or convalescent COVID-19.

The chain uses TRBV6-2 or TRBV6-3 and TRBJ2-5; the D is unclear. Germline loops: CDR1 MNHEY, CDR2 SVGEGT. V dropped 2 bases and J dropped 4 bases, with 14 bases sitting between them. The CDR3 has 15 amino acids. CDR3 amino acids: CASSYTRFIGETQYF. In DNA, the CDR3 is TGTGCCAGCAGTTACACGCGGTTTATTGGAGAGACCCAGTACTTC.

The rearrangement links TRBV4-3 to TRBJ1-5; no reliable D call. The CDR3 is made up of 14 amino acids. The V end was cut by 6 bases, the J end by 5 bases, with 14 bases between. CDR1 is LGHNA, CDR2 YSLEER, per germline. The CDR3 DNA is TGCGCCAGCAGTCCAAGAGAGTTTGATCAGCCCCAGCATTTT. This encodes CASSPREFDQPQHF.

V is TRBV19 and J is TRBJ1-1; the match to TRBD1 covers 7 bases. This CDR3 has 15 residues. J was trimmed by 4 bases and V by 6 bases; bases with no gene match: 11. Looked up from germline, CDR1 is LNHDA and CDR2 is SQIVND (reference sequence). The CDR3 region is CASSRNRGGFTEAFF. CDR3 coding DNA: TGTGCCAGTAGCCGAAACAGGGGCGGTTTCACTGAAGCTTTCTTT.

The chain has TRBV28 and TRBJ2-7; D perhaps matches TRBD1 (6 bases). This CDR3 is built from 14 residues. Germline V lookup: CDR1 MDHEN, CDR2 SYDVKM. The V end lost 5 bases, the J end lost 3 bases, and 14 bases lay between the germline ends. This CDR3 is CASSPLRDNYEQYF. DNA of the CDR3: TGTGCCAGCAGTCCCCTCCGGGACAACTACGAGCAGTACTTC. Combining the CDR3 with reference TRBV28 and TRBJ2-7 gives the whole variable domain DVKVTQSSRYLVKRTGEKVFLECVQDMDHENMFWYRQDPGLGLRLIYFSYDVKMKEKGDIPEGYSVSREKKERFSLILESASTNQTSMYLCASSPLRDNYEQYFGPGTRLTVT.

A note on this clone: Different DNA sequences within this sample yield the same CDR3. The CDR3 loop is CASSVAGGSSYEQYF. CDR3 nucleotides: TGTGCCAGCAGCGTCGCAGGCGGGAGTTCCTACGAGCAGTACTTC. The gene calls are TRBV9 and TRBJ2-7, with 7 bases fitting TRBD2. This CDR3 region has 15 residues. V lost 2 bases, J lost 1 base, and 6 bases stayed unmatched. Germline V CDR1 and CDR2: SGDLS, YYNGEE.

The sample holds a few counts of this clone. The chain carries TRBV5-1 and TRBJ2-2; TRBD1 agrees at 9 bases. Germline loops: CDR1 SGHRS, CDR2 YFSETQ. The CDR3 has 16 amino acids. Trimming removed 4 bases from V and 3 bases from J; junction bases left unmatched: 7. CDR3 in amino acids: CASSIPGQGDTGELFF. CDR3 DNA: TGCGCCAGCAGCATCCCGGGACAGGGAGACACCGGGGAGCTGTTTTTT.

This sequence joins TRBV4-2 and TRBJ1-1; D unclear. V was trimmed by 2 bases and J by 0 bases, leaving 13 bases between them. This CDR3 has 16 residues. The germline V gene encodes CDR1 LGHNA and CDR2 YNFKEQ. The CDR3 loop is CASSQQRGSVNTEAFF. CDR3 sequence (DNA): TGTGCCAGCAGCCAACAACGTGGCAGCGTGAACACTGAAGCTTTCTTT.

The genes are TRBV27 and TRBJ2-3; 7 nucleotides line up with TRBD2. Germline values: CDR1 MNHEY, CDR2 SMNVEV (reference sequence). This CDR3 is built from 16 residues. V gave up 0 bases and J gave up 1 base; unmatched junction bases: 4. The CDR3: CASSLSSRGGTDTQYF. The CDR3 nucleotides read TGTGCCAGCAGTTTATCGTCCCGGGGGGGCACAGATACGCAGTATTTT.

The chain uses TRBV9 and TRBJ2-5; 9 positions match TRBD2. V shed 3 bases and J 5 bases; nucleotides not matched to a gene: 5. The germline gives CDR1 SGDLS, CDR2 YYNGEE. This CDR3 has 14 amino acids. CDR3 nucleotide sequence: TGTGCCAGCAGCGCTAGCGGGAATTGGGAGACCCAGTACTTC. It codes for CASSASGNWETQYF.

The chain carries TRBV27 and TRBJ1-5; the D gene is possibly TRBD1 (5 bases). Germline CDR1 and CDR2: MNHEY and SMNVEV (reference sequence). The V end lost 3 bases, the J end lost 1 base, and 10 bases lay between the germline ends. CDR3 length: 15 residues. CDR3 DNA: TGTGCCAGCAGTTTGGGGACTCTAAGCAATCAGCCCCAGCATTTT. Translating gives CASSLGTLSNQPQHF.

V and J are TRBV3-1 (or the pseudogene TRBV3-2) and TRBJ1-1; D unresolved. V was trimmed by 6 bases and J by 8 bases, leaving 13 bases between them. Germline V lookup: CDR1 LGHDT, CDR2 YNNKEL (reference sequence). The CDR3 has 12 amino acids. CDR3 coding DNA: TGTGCCAGCAGTCTGAAGACAAGCGAAGCTTTCTTT. Protein: CASSLKTSEAFF.

This rearrangement joins TRBV12-3 or TRBV12-4 to TRBJ2-7; no clear D. Trimming removed 6 bases at V and 7 bases at J, with 13 bases between. The CDR3 extends over 12 amino acids. CDR3 coding DNA: TGTGCCAGCAGCCCACCCACGCGGGAGCAGTACTTC. It is translated as CASSPPTREQYF.

The chain uses TRBV6-6 and TRBJ1-1, with TRBD1 matching over 12 bases. V lost 4 bases and J lost 5; bases outside the gene matches: 5. CDR1 MNHNY and CDR2 SVGAGI come from the germline V gene (reference sequence). The CDR3 has 15 residues. The CDR3 sequence is CASSSRGQGATEAFF. The CDR3 nucleotides read TGTGCCAGCAGTTCCCGGGGACAGGGGGCGACTGAAGCTTTCTTT.

The chain recombines TRBV19 with TRBJ1-6; the D gene is possibly TRBD1 (5 bases). Per the germline V gene, CDR1 is LNHDA and CDR2 is SQIVND (reference sequence). This CDR3 region has 14 residues. V gave up 6 bases and J gave up 9 bases, with 15 bases separating them. CDR3: CASRTGVLSSPLHF. Written as DNA, the CDR3 is TGTGCCAGTAGAACAGGAGTTTTAAGTTCACCCCTCCACTTT.

V usage is TRBV4-1 and J usage is TRBJ1-5; maybe TRBD1 (6 bases). V lost 0 bases, J lost 9 bases, and 15 bases lay in between. Germline V gene sequence: CDR1 MGHRA, CDR2 YSYEKL. This CDR3 is 15 amino acids long. CDR3: CASSQDRRGPTPQHF. The CDR3 region has the DNA TGCGCCAGCAGCCAAGATCGCAGGGGACCTACGCCCCAGCATTTT.

The genes are TRBV3-1 (or the pseudogene TRBV3-2) and TRBJ2-3, with 10 bases that match TRBD2. The J segment lost 0 bases and the V segment lost 4 bases, leaving 4 bases of the junction unmatched. Germline V gene lookup returns CDR1 LGHDT and CDR2 YNNKEL (reference sequence). This CDR3 has 16 residues. The CDR3 DNA reads as TGTGCCAGCAGCCTTTGGACTAGCGGTAGCACAGATACGCAGTATTTT. Its protein product is CASSLWTSGSTDTQYF.